The 15 T cell receptor beta chains given below trace back to one sample, sequenced in a study of blood T cells in healthy people across ages. The authors ran a second PCR of 7 to 11 cycles using a sample-barcoded 5' primer and a J-beta primer mix. TCRdb independently ran MiXCR on the 5' RACE reads; one entry per CDR3 protein. In the table there are around 1,500,000 distinct CDR3 sequences, 42% of which are singletons. Sequenced input: blood. These receptors all stem from a woman between 18 and 30 years old in good health.

This clonotype was seen ten or more times. V and J are TRBV7-2 and TRBJ2-1; perhaps D is TRBD1 or TRBD2 (7 bases each). Trimming took 7 bases from V and 4 from J, leaving 20 bases between them. Germline values: CDR1 SGHTA, CDR2 FQGNSA. The CDR3 loop spans 16 amino acids. CDR3 residues: CASITQGGGRYNEQFF. The CDR3 DNA reads TGTGCCAGCATCACCCAGGGGGGGGGGCGGTACAATGAGCAGTTCTTC.

This chain uses TRBV27 with TRBJ1-1; TRBD1 matches at 9 bases. Trimming removed 6 bases from V and 6 bases from J; junction bases left unmatched: 2. Germline V gene lookup returns CDR1 MNHEY and CDR2 SMNVEV (reference sequence). This CDR3 spans 12 amino acids. DNA for the CDR3: TGTGCCAGCAGCCGGACAGGGGCTGAAGCTTTCTTT. Translating it yields CASSRTGAEAFF.

With regard to this clonotype: An end of the junction differs from the germline gene, which may be a read error. The chain joins TRBV7-9 to TRBJ1-6; the D gene is possibly TRBD1 (5 bases). Germline CDR1 is SEHNR and CDR2 is FQNEAQ (reference sequence). The CDR3 has 16 residues. CDR3 region: CASSLAGHVRGSPPHF. CDR3 sequence (DNA): TGTGCCAGCAGCTTAGCCGGACACGTACGGGGTTCACCCCCCCACTTT.

This clonotype occurred a few times. The rearrangement links TRBV6-2 or TRBV6-3 to TRBJ2-1, with 8 bases that match TRBD2. Trimming cost V 2 bases and J 8 bases; bases outside gene matches: 8. CDR3 length equals 15 residues. The germline V gene encodes CDR1 MNHEY and CDR2 SVGEGT. The CDR3 sequence: CASSYGGGIGDEQFF. The CDR3 coding sequence is TGTGCCAGCAGTTACGGCGGGGGGATTGGAGATGAGCAGTTCTTC.

The chain joins TRBV6-1 to TRBJ2-7; the D is unclear. V lost 4 bases and J lost 4, with 14 bases in between. There are 14 residues in the CDR3. Per the germline V gene, CDR1 is MNHNS and CDR2 is SASEGT. The CDR3, as DNA: TGTGCCAGCAGTGGGCGGTTGTGGGAATACGAGCAGTACTTC. Encoded protein: CASSGRLWEYEQYF.

This chain uses TRBV2 with TRBJ1-2, with D perhaps matching TRBD1 (5 bases). There are 13 residues in the CDR3. V lost 8 bases to trimming and J lost 0 bases, with 10 bases between them. Germline CDR1 is SNHLY and CDR2 is FYNNEI. The CDR3 DNA reads TGTGCCAGCGGGACGGAAGCTAACTATGGCTACACCTTC. This codes for CASGTEANYGYTF. Full variable domain (outside the CDR3, taken from reference TRBV2 and TRBJ1-2): EPEVTQTPSHQVTQMGQEVILRCVPISNHLYFYWYRQILGQKVEFLVSFYNNEISEKSEIFDDQFSVERPDGSNFTLKIRSTKLEDSAMYFCASGTEANYGYTFGSGTRLTVV.

This clonotype occurred a few times. The V and J genes are TRBV29-1 and TRBJ1-6; D not resolved. CDR3 size: 12 residues. Looked up from germline, CDR1 is SQVTM and CDR2 is ANQGSEA. Trimming left V 3 bases short and J 8 bases short, with 8 bases between. CDR3 protein: CSVERTDSPLHF. For the CDR3, the DNA is TGCAGCGTTGAGCGGACGGATTCACCCCTCCACTTT.

The sample holds a few counts of this clonotype. CDR3 DNA: TGTGCCAGCAGCTGGGCCAGCAATCAGCCCCAGCATTTT. It encodes CASSWASNQPQHF. The V and J genes are TRBV7-2 and TRBJ1-5; D is unresolved. Germline values: CDR1 SGHTA, CDR2 FQGNSA. The CDR3 totals 13 residues. Trimming pared 4 bases from V and 1 base from J, leaving 5 bases between.

This clonotype turned up a few times. V and J are TRBV10-3 and TRBJ2-7; 9 nucleotides agree with TRBD1. Germline assignment: CDR1 ENHRY and CDR2 SYGVKD. The CDR3 has 15 residues. Germline trimming cut 0 bases from V and 5 bases from J; bases unmatched to any gene: 5. The CDR3 here is CAISESQDRGHEQYF. DNA for the CDR3: TGTGCCATCAGTGAGTCACAGGACAGGGGACACGAGCAGTACTTC.

This clonotype has only a few counts. The CDR3 nucleotides read TGTGCCAGCTCCCAAGAGTCCGGGGAGCTGTTTTTT. Its protein product is CASSQESGELFF. The chain links TRBV12-3 or TRBV12-4 to TRBJ2-2; no reliable D call. Trimming shortened V by 8 bases and J by 6 bases, and 10 bases separated the two germline ends. The CDR3 covers 12 residues.

This chain links TRBV10-2 with TRBJ2-7; D remains ambiguous. The ends were cut back, 9 bases at V and 4 bases at J, with 10 bases in the middle. The CDR3 extends over 11 amino acids. The germline V gene encodes CDR1 WSHSY and CDR2 SAAADI. Here the CDR3 DNA reads TGCGCCAGTAAAGTCAGTTACGAGCAGTACTTC. Protein product: CASKVSYEQYF.

The V call is TRBV12-3 or TRBV12-4, the J call TRBJ1-2, with D uncertain. V was cut by 2 bases and J by 9 bases, with 10 bases left in between. The CDR3 is 12 amino acids. This CDR3 is CASSLSGKSYTF. In nucleotides, the CDR3 is TGTGCCAGCAGTTTAAGCGGGAAGAGCTACACCTTC.

This rearrangement joins TRBV9 to TRBJ2-3; 13 positions agree with TRBD2. CDR1 and CDR2 (germline): SGDLS, YYNGEE. The CDR3 spans 18 residues. J was trimmed by 0 bases and V by 4 bases; bases with no gene match: 8. In nucleotides, the CDR3 is TGTGCCAGCAGCACTGGGACTAGCGGGGCCCTTAGCACAGATACGCAGTATTTT. Protein product: CASSTGTSGALSTDTQYF.

The J gene is TRBJ1-2, the V gene TRBV7-9, with D unresolved. Trimming removed 5 bases from V and 10 bases from J, with 11 bases in between. This CDR3 contains 11 residues. Germline V gene data show CDR1 as SEHNR and CDR2 as FQNEAQ (reference sequence). The CDR3 spells CASSPNSDYTF. CDR3 bases: TGTGCCAGCAGCCCGAACAGCGACTACACCTTC.

V and J are TRBV27 and TRBJ2-1; 8 nucleotides match TRBD2. The ends lost 5 bases at V and 5 bases at J; junction bases unmatched: 11. This CDR3 has 16 amino acids. Germline V gene lookup returns CDR1 MNHEY and CDR2 SMNVEV (reference sequence). In nucleotides, the CDR3 is TGTGCCAGCAGTCCAACCGGGACTAGTCCCCACAATGAGCAGTTCTTC. Encoded protein: CASSPTGTSPHNEQFF.